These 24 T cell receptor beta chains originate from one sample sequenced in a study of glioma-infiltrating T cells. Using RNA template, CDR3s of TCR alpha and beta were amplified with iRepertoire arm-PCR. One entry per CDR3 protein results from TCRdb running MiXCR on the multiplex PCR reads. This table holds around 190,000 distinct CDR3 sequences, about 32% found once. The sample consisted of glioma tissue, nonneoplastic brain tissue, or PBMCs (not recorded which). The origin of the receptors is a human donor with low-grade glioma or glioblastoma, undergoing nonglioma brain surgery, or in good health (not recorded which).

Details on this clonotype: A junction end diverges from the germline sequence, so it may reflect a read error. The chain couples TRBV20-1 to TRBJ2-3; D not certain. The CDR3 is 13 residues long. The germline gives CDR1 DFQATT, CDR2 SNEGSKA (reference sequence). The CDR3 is CSARVSEADAQYF. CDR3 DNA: TGCAGTGCTAGAGTTAGTGAGGCAGATGCGCAGTATTTT.

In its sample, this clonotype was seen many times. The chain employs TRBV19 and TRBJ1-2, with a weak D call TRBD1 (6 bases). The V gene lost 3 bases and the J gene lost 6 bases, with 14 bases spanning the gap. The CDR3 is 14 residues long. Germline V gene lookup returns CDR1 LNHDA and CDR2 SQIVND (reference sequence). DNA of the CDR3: TGTGCCAGTAGTATCGGGGGGCGACCCCATGGCTACACCTTC. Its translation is CASSIGGRPHGYTF.

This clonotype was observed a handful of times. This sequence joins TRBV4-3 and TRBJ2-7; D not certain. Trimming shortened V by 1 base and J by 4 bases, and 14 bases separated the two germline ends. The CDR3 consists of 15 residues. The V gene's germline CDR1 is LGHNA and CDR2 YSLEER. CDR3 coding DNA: TGCGCCAGCAGCCAAGTTCCCCGAGGCCTATACGAGCAGTACTTC. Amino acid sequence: CASSQVPRGLYEQYF.

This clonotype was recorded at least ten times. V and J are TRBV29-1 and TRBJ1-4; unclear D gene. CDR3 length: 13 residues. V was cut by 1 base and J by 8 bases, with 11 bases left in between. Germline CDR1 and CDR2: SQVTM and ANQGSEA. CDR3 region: CSVEVQSREKLFF. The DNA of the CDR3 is TGCAGCGTTGAAGTCCAGAGTCGAGAAAAACTGTTTTTT.

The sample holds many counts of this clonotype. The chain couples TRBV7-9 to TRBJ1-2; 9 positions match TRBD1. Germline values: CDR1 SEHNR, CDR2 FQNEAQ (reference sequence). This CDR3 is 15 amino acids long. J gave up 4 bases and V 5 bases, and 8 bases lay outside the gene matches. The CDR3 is CASSITGGGPYGYTF. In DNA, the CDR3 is TGTGCCAGCAGCATCACAGGGGGCGGACCCTATGGCTACACCTTC. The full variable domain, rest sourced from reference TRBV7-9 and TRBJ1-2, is DTGVSQNPRHKITKRGQNVTFRCDPISEHNRLYWYRQTLGQGPEFLTYFQNEAQLEKSRLLSDRFSAERPKGSFSTLEIQRTEQGDSAMYLCASSITGGGPYGYTFGSGTRLTVV.

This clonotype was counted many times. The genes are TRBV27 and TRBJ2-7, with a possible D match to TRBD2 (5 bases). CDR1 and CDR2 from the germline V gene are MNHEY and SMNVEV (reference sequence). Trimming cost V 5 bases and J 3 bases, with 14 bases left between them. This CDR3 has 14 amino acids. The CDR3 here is CASSPGLSFYEQYF. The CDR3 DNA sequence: TGTGCCAGCAGTCCAGGACTTTCCTTCTACGAGCAGTACTTC.

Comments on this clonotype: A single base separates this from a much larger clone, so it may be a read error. CDR3 amino acids: CASSLGKGETEAFF. CDR3 bases: TGTGCCAGCAGCTTAGGGAAGGGGGAAACTGAAGCTTTCTTT. The V gene is TRBV7-6, the J gene TRBJ1-1, with D possibly being TRBD1 (6 bases). The CDR3 extends over 14 amino acids. V was cut by 1 base and J by 5 bases, with 11 bases left in between. Germline V gene data show CDR1 as SGHVS and CDR2 as FNYEAQ. Supplemented by reference TRBV7-6 and TRBJ1-1, the full variable domain reads GAGVSQSPRYKVTKRGQDVALRCDPISGHVSLYWYRQALGQGPEFLTYFNYEAQQDKSGLPNDRFSAERPEGSISTLTIQRTEQRDSAMYRCASSLGKGETEAFFGQGTRLTVV.

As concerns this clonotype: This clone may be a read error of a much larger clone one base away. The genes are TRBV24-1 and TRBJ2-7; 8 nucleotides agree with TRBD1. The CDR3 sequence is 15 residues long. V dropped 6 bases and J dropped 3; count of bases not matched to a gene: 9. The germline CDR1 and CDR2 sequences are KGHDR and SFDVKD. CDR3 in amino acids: CATSYSQDRGYEQYF. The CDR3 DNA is TGTGCCACCAGTTATTCCCAAGACAGGGGCTACGAGCAGTACTTC.

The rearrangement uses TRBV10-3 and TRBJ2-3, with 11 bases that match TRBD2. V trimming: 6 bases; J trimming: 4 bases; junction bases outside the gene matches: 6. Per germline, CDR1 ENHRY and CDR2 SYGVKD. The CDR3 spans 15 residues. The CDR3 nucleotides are TGTGCCATCAGCAAACTAGCGGGAGACGCAGATACGCAGTATTTT. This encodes CAISKLAGDADTQYF.

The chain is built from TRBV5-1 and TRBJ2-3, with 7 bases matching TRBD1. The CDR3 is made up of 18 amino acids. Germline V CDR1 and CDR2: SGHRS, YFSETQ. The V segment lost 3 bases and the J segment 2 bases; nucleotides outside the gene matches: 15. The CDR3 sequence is CASSSYRGLGRYTDTQYF. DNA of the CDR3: TGCGCCAGCAGCTCCTACAGGGGTCTCGGCCGTTACACAGATACGCAGTATTTT.

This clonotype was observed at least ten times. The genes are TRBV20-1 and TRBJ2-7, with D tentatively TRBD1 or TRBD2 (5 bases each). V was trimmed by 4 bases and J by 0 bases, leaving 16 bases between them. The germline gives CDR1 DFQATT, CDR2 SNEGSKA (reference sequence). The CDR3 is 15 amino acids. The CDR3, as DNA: TGCAGTGCTAAGAGGGGTGGCTTTAGCTCCTACGAGCAGTACTTC. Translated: CSAKRGGFSSYEQYF.

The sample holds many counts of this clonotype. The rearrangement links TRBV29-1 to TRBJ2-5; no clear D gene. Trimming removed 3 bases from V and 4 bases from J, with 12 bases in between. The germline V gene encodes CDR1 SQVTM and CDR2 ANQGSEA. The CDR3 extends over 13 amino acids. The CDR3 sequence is CSVESSGGETQYF. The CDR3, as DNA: TGCAGCGTTGAGTCTTCCGGTGGAGAGACCCAGTACTTC.

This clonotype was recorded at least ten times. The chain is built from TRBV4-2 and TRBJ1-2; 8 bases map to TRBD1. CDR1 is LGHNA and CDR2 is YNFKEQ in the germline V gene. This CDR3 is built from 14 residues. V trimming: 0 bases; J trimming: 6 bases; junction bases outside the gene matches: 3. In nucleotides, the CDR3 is TGTGCCAGCAGCCAAGACAGGGGGCGGGATGGCTACACCTTC. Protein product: CASSQDRGRDGYTF.

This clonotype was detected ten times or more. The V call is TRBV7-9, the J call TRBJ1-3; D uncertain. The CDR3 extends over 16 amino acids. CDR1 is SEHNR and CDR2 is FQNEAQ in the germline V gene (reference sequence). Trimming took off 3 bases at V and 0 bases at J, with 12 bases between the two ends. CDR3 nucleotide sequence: TGTGCCAGCAGCTTCGGGAGGCCCAGCTCTGGAAACACCATATATTTT. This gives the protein CASSFGRPSSGNTIYF.

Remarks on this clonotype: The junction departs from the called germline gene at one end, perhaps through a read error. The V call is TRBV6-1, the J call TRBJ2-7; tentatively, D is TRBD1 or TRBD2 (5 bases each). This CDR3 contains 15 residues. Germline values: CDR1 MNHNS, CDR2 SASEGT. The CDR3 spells CASSEAWGNSYERYF. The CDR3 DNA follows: TGTGCCAGCAGTGAGGCGTGGGGGAATAGCTACGAGCGGTACTTC.

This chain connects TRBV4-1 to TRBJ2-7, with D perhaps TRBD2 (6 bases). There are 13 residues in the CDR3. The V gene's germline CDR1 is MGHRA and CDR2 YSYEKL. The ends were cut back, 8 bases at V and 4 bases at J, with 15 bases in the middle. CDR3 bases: TGCGCCAGCGGCGAGCGGGTACCTTACGAGCAGTACTTC. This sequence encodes CASGERVPYEQYF.

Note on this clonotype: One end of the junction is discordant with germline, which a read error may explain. CDR3 sequence (DNA): TGTGCCAGCAGTGAAAACCAGGGGGAAGAGGGCTACAACTTC. Translation: CASSENQGEEGYNF. The genes are TRBV6-4 and TRBJ1-2, with 7 positions matching TRBD1. The V gene's germline CDR1 is MRHNA and CDR2 SNTAGT. The CDR3 has 14 residues.

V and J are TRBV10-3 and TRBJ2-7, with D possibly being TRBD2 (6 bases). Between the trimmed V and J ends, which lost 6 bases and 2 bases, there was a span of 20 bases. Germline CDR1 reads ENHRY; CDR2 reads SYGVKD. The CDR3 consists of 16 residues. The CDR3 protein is CAIRESELAVPYEQYF. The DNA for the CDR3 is TGTGCCATCAGAGAATCAGAATTAGCGGTTCCCTACGAGCAGTACTTC.

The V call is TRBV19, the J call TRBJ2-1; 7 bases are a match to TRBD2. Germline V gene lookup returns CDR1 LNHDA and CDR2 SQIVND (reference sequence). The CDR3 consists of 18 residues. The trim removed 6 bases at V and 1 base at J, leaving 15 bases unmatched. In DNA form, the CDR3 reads TGTGCCAGTAGAGGTACTAGCGTGAGGGCCAGGTCCTACAATGAGCAGTTCTTC. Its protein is CASRGTSVRARSYNEQFF.

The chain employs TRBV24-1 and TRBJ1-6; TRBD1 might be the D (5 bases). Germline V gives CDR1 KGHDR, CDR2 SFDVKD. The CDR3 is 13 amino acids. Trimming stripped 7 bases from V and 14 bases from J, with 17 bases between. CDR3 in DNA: TGTGCCACCAGGAGGGGTGAGGGGTCAACCCTCCACTTT. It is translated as CATRRGEGSTLHF.

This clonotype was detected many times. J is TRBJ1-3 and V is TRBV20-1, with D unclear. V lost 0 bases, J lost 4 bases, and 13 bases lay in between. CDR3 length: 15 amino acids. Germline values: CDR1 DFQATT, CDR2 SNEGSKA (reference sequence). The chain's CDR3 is CSARDPKGRGNTIYF. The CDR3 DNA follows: TGCAGTGCTAGAGACCCCAAAGGGCGGGGAAACACCATATATTTT.

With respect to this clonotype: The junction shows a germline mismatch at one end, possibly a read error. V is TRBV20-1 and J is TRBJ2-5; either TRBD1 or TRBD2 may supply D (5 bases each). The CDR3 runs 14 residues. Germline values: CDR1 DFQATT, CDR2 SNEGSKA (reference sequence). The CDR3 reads CSARGSTWGDTQYF. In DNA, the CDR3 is TGTAGTGCTAGGGGTAGTACTTGGGGAGATACCCAGTACTTC.

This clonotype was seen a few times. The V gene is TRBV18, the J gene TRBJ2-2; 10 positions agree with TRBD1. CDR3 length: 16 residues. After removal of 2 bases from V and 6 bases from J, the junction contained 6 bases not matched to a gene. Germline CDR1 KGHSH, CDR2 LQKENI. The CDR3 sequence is CASSPTGTGDAGELFF. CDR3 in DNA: TGTGCCAGCTCACCAACCGGGACAGGGGACGCCGGGGAGCTGTTTTTT.

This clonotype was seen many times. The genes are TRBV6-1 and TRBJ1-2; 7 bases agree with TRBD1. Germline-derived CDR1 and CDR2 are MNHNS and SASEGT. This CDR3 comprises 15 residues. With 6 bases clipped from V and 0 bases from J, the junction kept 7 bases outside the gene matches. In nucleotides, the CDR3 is TGTGCCAGCAGCCGTGACAGGGCCTCTAACTATGGCTACACCTTC. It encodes CASSRDRASNYGYTF.